This TCR beta chain emerged from a study of blood T cells in healthy people across ages. For the study at large: Template switching caught about one barcoded beta molecule for each two T cells. The study's findings and limits: Significant beta diversity loss was already apparent by age about 42, declining roughly linearly.

CDR3 size: 13 residues. Germline CDR1 and CDR2: KGHDR and SFDVKD. V dropped 12 bases and J dropped 5 bases, with 16 bases sitting between them. Through a sample-barcoded 5' primer and a J-beta primer mix, a second PCR was run for roughly 6 to 12 cycles. TCRdb passed the 5' RACE reads through MiXCR, listing each CDR3 protein once. The sample holds about 570,000 distinct CDR3 sequences; about 26% are singletons and the top ten take about 3.9%. This clonotype was seen a few times. Antigen specificity is unknown. The sample also formed part of further work on T cells of mothers and their children.

The chain carries TRBV24-1 and TRBJ2-1, with D tentatively TRBD1 (6 bases). The source material was blood. This sequence originates from a boy between 2 and 10 years old in good health. The CDR3 DNA sequence: TGTGCCGCAAGAAGGGGGTTGCACAATGAGCAGTTCTTC. This sequence encodes CAARRGLHNEQFF.